This TCR beta chain appears in the sequencing data of a study of T cells in women clearing cervical HPV infection. Germline trimming cut 10 bases from V and 5 bases from J; bases unmatched to any gene: 13. CDR1 and CDR2 (germline): MNHEY, SVGEGT. CDR3 length equals 15 residues. For this clone: From the germline J gene comes the end of the CDR3, since the read stops 3 residues before it.

Sequenced by immunoSEQ multiplex PCR; TCRdb stores in-frame clones only, minus some. This repertoire comprises fewer than 40,000 clones; its ten largest clones make up roughly 1.4%. The sample was blood buffy coat. The V call is TRBV6-2 or TRBV6-3, the J call TRBJ2-7; 11 bases are shared with TRBD2. This clonotype was sampled from a woman between 18 and 69 years old with a cervical HPV16 infection that either progressed to CIN3+ or cleared (not recorded which). The CDR3 bases that were read are TGTGCCACCCAAACCGCCGGGACTAGCGGTGACGAG. Residues: CATQTAGTSGDE. The whole CDR3 protein reads CATQTAGTSGDEQYF.